Listed here is a single T cell receptor (beta chain). The target antigen is unknown. CDR3 length: 12 amino acids. The germline V gene encodes CDR1 SNHLY and CDR2 FYNNEI. V dropped 7 bases and J dropped 3 bases, with 8 bases sitting between them. The sample originates from a study of vaccination and CD4 T cells after COVID-19. The wider study: Post-vaccination specimens were collected at a median of approximately 74 days following dose two (range 14 to 241). Overlapping peptides of the spike proteins of SARS-CoV-2, HCoV-NL63, HCoV-OC43 and HCoV-229E were used for cell stimulation.

Researchers used the Oncomine TCR Beta short-read assay to sequence DNA from cultured CD4+ T cells. One entry per CDR3 protein results from TCRdb running MiXCR on the PCR reads. Of around 19,000 distinct CDR3 sequences in the sample, around 45% were seen once. Treatment specified: approximately nine-day PBMC culture with coronavirus spike peptide pools or control peptides (ViraFEST assay). Per-well cultures of 2 million or so PBMCs received 9 to 10 IU/ml IL-2 and 7.5 to 10 ug/ml peptide pools. The source is a human donor who had recovered from COVID-19. Source: CD4+ T cells from blood, cultured in vitro, taken after SARS-CoV-2 vaccination. The chain links TRBV2 to TRBJ2-3; no definite D call. This chain's CDR3 is CASNLATDTQYF. CDR3 sequence (DNA): TGTGCCAGCAATTTGGCGACAGATACGCAGTATTTT.